These 25 T cell receptor beta chains came from one sample sequenced in a study of glioma-infiltrating T cells. The iRepertoire nested amplicon-rescue multiplex PCR amplified TCR alpha and beta CDR3s from RNA. TCRdb passed the multiplex PCR reads through MiXCR, listing each CDR3 protein once. There are around 120,000 distinct CDR3 sequences in the sample; more than 20% occur only once, and about 30% lies in the top ten. Sequenced input: glioma tissue, nonneoplastic brain tissue, or PBMCs (not recorded which). These TCRs come from a human donor with low-grade glioma or glioblastoma, undergoing nonglioma brain surgery, or in good health (not recorded which).

In this sample, this clonotype turned up many times. V is TRBV20-1 and J is TRBJ1-2; possibly TRBD1 for D (5 bases). The germline V gene encodes CDR1 DFQATT and CDR2 SNEGSKA (reference sequence). V was pared by 6 bases and J by 0 bases, with 14 bases between. The CDR3 length is 14 residues. Here the CDR3 DNA reads TGCAGTGCCAAAACAGGCCGAGCTAACTATGGCTACACCTTC. It yields the protein CSAKTGRANYGYTF.

The chain combines TRBV20-1 with TRBJ2-6; D perhaps matches TRBD2 (7 bases). CDR1 and CDR2 (germline): DFQATT, SNEGSKA (reference sequence). The V end lost 4 bases, the J end lost 4 bases, and 14 bases lay between the germline ends. This CDR3 contains 15 residues. CDR3 DNA sequence: TGCAGTGCTACCGCCGGGGGGCGGGGGGCCAACGTCCTGACTTTC. Amino acids: CSATAGGRGANVLTF.

This clonotype was recorded a few times. Here the CDR3 omits its conserved ending phenylalanine or tryptophan, so a read error is the likely source. Because the CDR3's place on the DNA is in doubt, the DNA is left out and the CDR3 is given as listed by TCRdb. CDR3 sequence reads: CASRSLQA. The J gene is TRBJ2-2, the V gene TRBV12-3 or TRBV12-4. Inclusive of both ends, the CDR3 amounts to 8 amino acids.

This chain uses TRBV20-1 with TRBJ1-1, with TRBD1 identical over 8 bases. V dropped 5 bases and J dropped 4; count of bases not matched to a gene: 6. Germline assignment: CDR1 DFQATT and CDR2 SNEGSKA (reference sequence). The CDR3 is 13 residues long. Here the CDR3 reads CSAPGGLGTEAFF. The CDR3 DNA is TGCAGTGCTCCAGGGGGCTTGGGCACTGAAGCTTTCTTT.

The chain is built from TRBV19 and TRBJ2-2; 12 positions agree with TRBD1. Germline V lookup: CDR1 LNHDA, CDR2 SQIVND (reference sequence). The CDR3 consists of 14 residues. Trimming removed 6 bases from V and 8 bases from J; junction bases left unmatched: 4. The CDR3 protein is CASSRDRGRGELFF. The CDR3 DNA follows: TGTGCCAGTAGCAGGGACAGGGGGCGAGGGGAGCTGTTTTTT.

In the case of this clonotype: A read error may explain this, as a much larger clone is one base away. This chain joins TRBV6-2 or TRBV6-3 and TRBJ1-1, with D unresolved. The CDR3 totals 15 residues. Germline CDR1 is MNHEY and CDR2 is SVGEGT. The CDR3, as DNA: TGTGCCAGCAGTCAGACGTCCGCTGGGTACACTGAAGCTTTATTT. Translated, it gives CASSQTSAGYTEALF.

The table lists this clonotype with a count of one. This chain joins TRBV5-1 and TRBJ2-3; D uncertain. The germline V and J ends were trimmed by 1 base and 4 bases, with 19 bases remaining between them. The CDR3 loop spans 17 amino acids. Germline CDR1 is SGHRS and CDR2 is YFSETQ. CDR3 region: CASSLTLSSTRADTQYF. CDR3 nucleotide sequence: TGCGCCAGCAGCTTGACACTAAGCTCGACACGGGCAGATACGCAGTATTTT.

This chain links TRBV29-1 with TRBJ1-1, with TRBD1 as a possible D gene (6 bases). Trimming stripped 6 bases from V and 7 bases from J, with 15 bases between. Germline V gives CDR1 SQVTM, CDR2 ANQGSEA. The CDR3 has 12 amino acids. The CDR3 bases are TGCAGCGTCGGCAGGGGCCAAGGTGAAGCTTTCTTT. Translating it yields CSVGRGQGEAFF.

V and J are TRBV7-9 and TRBJ1-1, with D perhaps TRBD1 (6 bases). The V end was cut by 4 bases, the J end by 2 bases, with 14 bases between. CDR1 SEHNR and CDR2 FQNEAQ come from the germline V gene (reference sequence). The CDR3 has 15 amino acids. The CDR3 here is CASSSQTGLNTEAFF. CDR3 DNA sequence: TGTGCCAGCAGCTCGCAGACAGGCTTAAACACTGAAGCTTTCTTT.

This clonotype was counted a single time. This chain connects TRBV7-2 to TRBJ1-5, with 9 bases lining up with TRBD1. The V gene's germline CDR1 is SGHTA and CDR2 FQGNSA. CDR3 length: 16 amino acids. After removal of 5 bases from V and 4 bases from J, the junction contained 9 bases not matched to a gene. For the CDR3, the DNA is TGTGCCAGCAGCGCACGTACCGGGACAGGGAATCAGCCCCAGCATTTT. As protein: CASSARTGTGNQPQHF.

This clonotype was counted at least ten times. The rearrangement links TRBV6-1 to TRBJ2-5, with D perhaps being TRBD1 or TRBD2 (5 bases each). V lost 5 bases to trimming and J lost 2 bases, with 12 bases between them. Germline CDR1 reads MNHNS; CDR2 reads SASEGT. This CDR3 contains 14 residues. CDR3 residues: CASSTPGRQETQYF. Here the CDR3 DNA reads TGTGCCAGCAGTACCCCGGGACGACAAGAGACCCAGTACTTC.

V is TRBV6-1 and J is TRBJ2-7; 8 bases agree with TRBD1. CDR1 and CDR2 (germline): MNHNS, SASEGT. V shed 5 bases, J shed 0 bases, and the junction held 6 bases outside the gene matches. The CDR3 loop spans 15 amino acids. In nucleotides, the CDR3 is TGTGCCAGCAGTTGGACAGGGCCGAGCTCCTACGAGCAGTACGTC. Translation gives CASSWTGPSSYEQYV.

V gene TRBV2 combines with J gene TRBJ1-2; tentative D call: TRBD1 (6 bases). The CDR3 runs to 15 residues. V was clipped by 8 bases and J by 4 bases, with 20 bases between them. CDR1 is SNHLY and CDR2 is FYNNEI in the germline V gene. For the CDR3, the DNA is TGTGCCAGCTTGGCACCCCGGGACATAGGCTATGGCTACACCTTC. Translation gives CASLAPRDIGYGYTF.

This clonotype is termed medium-sized (0.01 to 0.1%). The chain links TRBV24-1 to TRBJ2-5, with a weak D call TRBD1 (5 bases). Germline loops: CDR1 KGHDR, CDR2 SFDVKD. V lost 7 bases to trimming and J lost 5 bases, with 10 bases between them. The CDR3 is 12 residues long. The CDR3 sequence is CATSPQGETQYF. DNA for the CDR3: TGTGCCACCAGCCCCCAGGGCGAGACCCAGTACTTC.

This clonotype was detected only a few times. The rearrangement uses TRBV20-1 and TRBJ2-1; 9 bases agree with TRBD1. The CDR3 runs 13 residues. Trimming at V came to 3 bases and at J to 6 bases, leaving 3 bases not matched to a gene. From germline, CDR1 is DFQATT and CDR2 SNEGSKA (reference sequence). The DNA of the CDR3 is TGCAGTGCTAGGCGGACAGGGGTCAATGAGCAGTTCTTC. It specifies CSARRTGVNEQFF.

As concerns this clonotype: This clone may be a read error of a much larger clone one base away. This chain connects TRBV24-1 to TRBJ2-2; no firm D call. The CDR3 covers 14 residues. Trimming removed 12 bases at V and 1 base at J, with 14 bases between. CDR1 is KGHDR and CDR2 is SFDVKD in the germline V gene. The CDR3 spells CAGSPWRNTGELFF. In DNA form, the CDR3 reads TGTGCCGGCAGTCCATGGCGGAACACCGGGGAGCTGTTTTTT.

In this sample, this clonotype turned up a few times. J is TRBJ2-1 and V is TRBV14; 11 bases fit TRBD2. The CDR3 totals 15 residues. Trimming cost V 4 bases and J 4 bases; bases outside gene matches: 3. Germline-derived CDR1 and CDR2 are SGHDN and FVKESK. DNA for the CDR3: TGTGCCAGCAGCCCCGGGACTAGCGGATACAATGAGCAGTTCTTC. This encodes CASSPGTSGYNEQFF.

The V and J genes are TRBV19 and TRBJ1-5; 10 nucleotides agree with TRBD1. CDR1 and CDR2 (germline): LNHDA, SQIVND (reference sequence). This CDR3 region has 17 residues. V was pared by 1 base and J by 3 bases, with 6 bases of the junction left unmatched. This CDR3 is CASSIGTGTGVNQPQHF. Written as DNA, the CDR3 is TGTGCCAGTAGTATAGGCACTGGGACAGGGGTCAATCAGCCCCAGCATTTT.

This clonotype was detected many times. The chain joins TRBV27 to TRBJ1-5; D is ambiguous. CDR1 and CDR2 from the germline V gene are MNHEY and SMNVEV (reference sequence). V was shortened by 3 bases and J by 3 bases, with 6 bases between the two germline ends. This CDR3 has 13 amino acids. CDR3 coding DNA: TGTGCCAGCAGTTTGAAGTACAATCAGCCCCAGCATTTT. This sequence encodes CASSLKYNQPQHF.

The sample holds a few counts of this clonotype. The chain carries TRBV20-1 and TRBJ1-5; TRBD1 aligns across 11 bases. V lost 5 bases to trimming and J lost 2 bases; unmatched junction nucleotides: 5. Germline V gives CDR1 DFQATT, CDR2 SNEGSKA (reference sequence). This CDR3 has 15 amino acids. The chain's CDR3 is CSAGPGQGGNQPQHF. CDR3 nucleotides: TGCAGTGCTGGACCGGGACAGGGGGGCAATCAGCCCCAGCATTTT.

This clonotype has a handful of counts. This sequence joins TRBV5-1 and TRBJ1-1, with a possible D match to TRBD1 (6 bases). Germline lookup yields CDR1 SGHRS and CDR2 YFSETQ. V was cut by 4 bases and J by 5 bases, with 15 bases left in between. There are 14 residues in the CDR3. The CDR3 nucleotides are TGCGCCAGCAGCACCAGGGCTCAGGGGACTGAAGCTTTCTTT. As protein: CASSTRAQGTEAFF.

The J gene is TRBJ1-1, the V gene TRBV18; no clear D. Looked up from germline, CDR1 is KGHSH and CDR2 is LQKENI. This CDR3 has 12 residues. Trimming pared 0 bases from V and 8 bases from J, leaving 7 bases between. As DNA, the CDR3 is TGTGCCAGCTCACCACCAAGTAGAGAAGCTTTCTTT. Amino acids: CASSPPSREAFF.

This clonotype has only a few counts. V usage is TRBV27 and J usage is TRBJ1-2, with 8 bases aligning to TRBD1. Trimming cost V 3 bases and J 5 bases; bases outside gene matches: 8. This CDR3 contains 15 residues. CDR1 MNHEY and CDR2 SMNVEV come from the germline V gene (reference sequence). CDR3 region: CASSLDRATPYGYTF. The CDR3 DNA follows: TGTGCCAGCAGTTTGGACAGGGCCACCCCTTATGGCTACACCTTC.

In this sample, this clonotype turned up many times. The CDR3 is CASSYGGVSGGLLDTQYF. In DNA, the CDR3 is TGTGCCAGCAGTTACGGGGGGGTAAGCGGGGGGCTCCTAGATACGCAGTATTTT. The chain uses TRBV6-6 and TRBJ2-3, with 9 bases identical to TRBD2. This CDR3 spans 18 amino acids. Germline loops: CDR1 MNHNY, CDR2 SVGAGI (reference sequence). V was clipped by 2 bases and J by 5 bases; unmatched bases: 14.

This clonotype was picked up many times. The chain is built from TRBV4-2 and TRBJ2-3; 9 bases align to TRBD2. The germline CDR1 and CDR2 sequences are LGHNA and YNFKEQ. This CDR3 has 17 amino acids. After removal of 0 bases from V and 6 bases from J, the junction contained 10 bases not matched to a gene. The CDR3 reads CASSQDGVAGGLDTQYF. CDR3 in DNA: TGTGCCAGCAGCCAAGATGGAGTTGCGGGGGGGCTTGATACGCAGTATTTT.